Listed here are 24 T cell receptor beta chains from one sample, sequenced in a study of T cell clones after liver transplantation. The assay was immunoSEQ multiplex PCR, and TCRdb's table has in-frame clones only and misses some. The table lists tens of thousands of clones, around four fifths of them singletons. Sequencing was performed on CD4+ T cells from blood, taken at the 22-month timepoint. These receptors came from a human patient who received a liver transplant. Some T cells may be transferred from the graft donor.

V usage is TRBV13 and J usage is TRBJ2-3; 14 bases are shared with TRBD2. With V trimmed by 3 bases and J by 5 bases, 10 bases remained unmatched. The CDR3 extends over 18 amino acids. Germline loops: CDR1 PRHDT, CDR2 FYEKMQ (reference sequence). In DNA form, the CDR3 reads TGTGCCAGCAGCTTGAGCACCGGGACTAGCGGGAGAGGAGATACGCAGTATTTT. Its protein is CASSLSTGTSGRGDTQYF.

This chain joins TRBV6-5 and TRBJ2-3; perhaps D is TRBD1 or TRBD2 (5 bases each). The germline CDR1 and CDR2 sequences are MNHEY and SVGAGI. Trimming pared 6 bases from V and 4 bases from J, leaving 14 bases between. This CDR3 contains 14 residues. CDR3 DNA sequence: TGTGCCAGCAGAGGGACCGCATGGGCAGATACGCAGTATTTT. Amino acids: CASRGTAWADTQYF.

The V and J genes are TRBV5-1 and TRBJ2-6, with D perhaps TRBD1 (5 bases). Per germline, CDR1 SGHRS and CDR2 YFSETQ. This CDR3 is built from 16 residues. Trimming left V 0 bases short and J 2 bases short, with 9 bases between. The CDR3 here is CASSLEGNPGANVLTF. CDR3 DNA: TGCGCCAGCAGCTTGGAGGGGAATCCTGGGGCCAACGTCCTGACTTTC.

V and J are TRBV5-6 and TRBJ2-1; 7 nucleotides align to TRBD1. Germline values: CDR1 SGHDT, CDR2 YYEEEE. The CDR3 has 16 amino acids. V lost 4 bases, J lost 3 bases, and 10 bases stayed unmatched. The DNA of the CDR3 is TGTGCCAGCAGCCCGCCGGGACAGTTATACTACAATGAGCAGTTCTTC. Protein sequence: CASSPPGQLYYNEQFF.

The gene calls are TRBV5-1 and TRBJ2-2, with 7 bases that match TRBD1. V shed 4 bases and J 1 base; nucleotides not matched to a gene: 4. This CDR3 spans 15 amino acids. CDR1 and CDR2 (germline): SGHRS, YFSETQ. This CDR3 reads CASSPGTENTGELFF. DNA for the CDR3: TGCGCCAGCAGCCCCGGGACAGAGAACACCGGGGAGCTGTTTTTT.

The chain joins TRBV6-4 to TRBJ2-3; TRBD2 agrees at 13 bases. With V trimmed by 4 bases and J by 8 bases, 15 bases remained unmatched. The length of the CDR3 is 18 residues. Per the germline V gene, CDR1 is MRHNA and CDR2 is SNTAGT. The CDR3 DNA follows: TGTGCCAGCAGTGGCCACCGACTAGCGGGAGGCCAACCTCCTACGCAGTATTTT. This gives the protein CASSGHRLAGGQPPTQYF.

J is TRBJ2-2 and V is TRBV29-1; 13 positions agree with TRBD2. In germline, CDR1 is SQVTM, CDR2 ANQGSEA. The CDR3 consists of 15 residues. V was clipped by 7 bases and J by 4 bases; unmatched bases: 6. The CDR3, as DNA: TGCAGCGCAGGACTAGCGGGGGCCTCCACCGGGGAGCTGTTTTTT. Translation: CSAGLAGASTGELFF.

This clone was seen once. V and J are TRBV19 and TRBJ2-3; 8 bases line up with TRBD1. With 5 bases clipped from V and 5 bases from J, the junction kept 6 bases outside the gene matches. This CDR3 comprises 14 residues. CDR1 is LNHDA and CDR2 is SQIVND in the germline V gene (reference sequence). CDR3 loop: CASSQRTGIDTQYF. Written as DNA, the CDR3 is TGTGCCAGTAGTCAAAGGACAGGGATAGATACGCAGTATTTT.

The CDR3 is CASSLKGPGANVLTF. DNA of the CDR3: TGTGCCAGCAGCTTAAAAGGACCCGGGGCCAACGTCCTGACTTTC. The chain joins TRBV7-2 to TRBJ2-6; the D is unclear. V lost 2 bases to trimming and J lost 4 bases, with 9 bases between them. The CDR3 is 15 residues long. Germline CDR1 reads SGHTA; CDR2 reads FQGNSA.

The CDR3 protein is CASSPSGSSNTGELFF. The CDR3 region has the DNA TGCGCCAGCAGCCCTAGCGGGAGTTCGAACACCGGGGAGCTGTTTTTT. The V call is TRBV5-1, the J call TRBJ2-2, with 10 bases that match TRBD2. The germline gives CDR1 SGHRS, CDR2 YFSETQ. CDR3 length: 16 amino acids. V lost 4 bases, J lost 0 bases, and 3 bases stayed unmatched.

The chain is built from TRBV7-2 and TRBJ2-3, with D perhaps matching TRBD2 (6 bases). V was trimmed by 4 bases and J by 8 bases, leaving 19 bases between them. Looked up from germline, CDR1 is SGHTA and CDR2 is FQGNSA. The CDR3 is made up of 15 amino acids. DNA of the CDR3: TGTGCCAGCAGCTCCCGGGAGAGAAGCCGACCTACGCAGTATTTT. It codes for CASSSRERSRPTQYF.

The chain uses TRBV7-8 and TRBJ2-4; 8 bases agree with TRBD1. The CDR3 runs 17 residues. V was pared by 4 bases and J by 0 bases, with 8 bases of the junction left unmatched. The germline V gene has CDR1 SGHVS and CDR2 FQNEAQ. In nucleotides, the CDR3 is TGTGCCAGCAGCTATCTCCAGGGGGCGCTAGCCAAAAACATTCAGTACTTC. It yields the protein CASSYLQGALAKNIQYF.

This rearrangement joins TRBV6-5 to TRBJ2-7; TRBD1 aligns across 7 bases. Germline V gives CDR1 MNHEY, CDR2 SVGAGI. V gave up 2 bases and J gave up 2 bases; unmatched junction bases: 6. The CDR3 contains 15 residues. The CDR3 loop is CASSYQGVPTYEQYF. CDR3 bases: TGTGCCAGCAGTTACCAGGGGGTCCCAACCTACGAGCAGTACTTC.

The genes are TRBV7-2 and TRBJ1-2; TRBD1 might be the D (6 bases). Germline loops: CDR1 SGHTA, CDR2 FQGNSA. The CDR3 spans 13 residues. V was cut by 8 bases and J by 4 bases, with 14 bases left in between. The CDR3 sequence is CASPGAWGYGYTF. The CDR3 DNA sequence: TGTGCCAGCCCAGGGGCCTGGGGCTATGGCTACACCTTC.

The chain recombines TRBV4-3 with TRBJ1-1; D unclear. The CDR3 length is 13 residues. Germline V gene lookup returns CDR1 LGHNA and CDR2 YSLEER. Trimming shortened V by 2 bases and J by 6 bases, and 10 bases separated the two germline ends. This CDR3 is CASSQLVFSEAFF. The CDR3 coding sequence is TGCGCCAGCAGCCAATTAGTATTCTCTGAAGCTTTCTTT.

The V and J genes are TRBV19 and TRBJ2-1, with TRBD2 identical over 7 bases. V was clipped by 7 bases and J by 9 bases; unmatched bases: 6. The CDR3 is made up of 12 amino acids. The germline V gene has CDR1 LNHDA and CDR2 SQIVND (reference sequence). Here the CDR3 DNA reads TGTGCCAGTATGCGGGAGCTGGGTGAGCAGTTCTTC. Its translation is CASMRELGEQFF.

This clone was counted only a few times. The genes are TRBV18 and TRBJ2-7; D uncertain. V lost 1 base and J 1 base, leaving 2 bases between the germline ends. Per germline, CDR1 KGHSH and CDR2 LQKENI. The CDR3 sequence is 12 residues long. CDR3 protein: CASSPQSYEQYF. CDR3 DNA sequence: TGTGCCAGCTCACCACAGTCCTACGAGCAGTACTTC. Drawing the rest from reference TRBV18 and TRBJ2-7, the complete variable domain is NAGVMQNPRHLVRRRGQEARLRCSPMKGHSHVYWYRQLPEEGLKFMVYLQKENIIDESGMPKERFSAEFPKEGPSILRIQQVVRGDSAAYFCASSPQSYEQYFGPGTRLTVT.

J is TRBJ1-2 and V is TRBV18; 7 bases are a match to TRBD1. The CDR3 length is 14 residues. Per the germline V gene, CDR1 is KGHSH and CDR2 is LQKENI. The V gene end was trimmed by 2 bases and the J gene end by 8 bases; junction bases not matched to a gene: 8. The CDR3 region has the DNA TGTGCCAGCTCACCAGCCCGACAGGGCGGCGGCTACACCTTC. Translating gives CASSPARQGGGYTF.

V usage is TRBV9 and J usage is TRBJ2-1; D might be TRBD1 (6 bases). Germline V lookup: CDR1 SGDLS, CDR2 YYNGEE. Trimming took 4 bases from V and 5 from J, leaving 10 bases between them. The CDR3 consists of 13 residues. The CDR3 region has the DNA TGTGCCAGCAGCCTGACAGGCAACAATGAGCAGTTCTTC. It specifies CASSLTGNNEQFF.

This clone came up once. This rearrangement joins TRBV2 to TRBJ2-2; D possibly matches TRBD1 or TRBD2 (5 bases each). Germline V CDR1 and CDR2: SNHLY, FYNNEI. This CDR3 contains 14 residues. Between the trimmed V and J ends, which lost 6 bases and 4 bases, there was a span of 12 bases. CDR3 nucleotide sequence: TGTGCCAGCAGGTCGGGGCCCCCCACCGGGGAGCTGTTTTTT. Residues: CASRSGPPTGELFF.

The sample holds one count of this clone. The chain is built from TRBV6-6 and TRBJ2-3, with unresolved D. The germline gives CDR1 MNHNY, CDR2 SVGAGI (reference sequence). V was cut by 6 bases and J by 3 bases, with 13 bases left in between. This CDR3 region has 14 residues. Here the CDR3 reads CASSDSSSTDTQYF. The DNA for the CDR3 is TGTGCCAGCAGCGACTCGTCCTCAACAGATACGCAGTATTTT.

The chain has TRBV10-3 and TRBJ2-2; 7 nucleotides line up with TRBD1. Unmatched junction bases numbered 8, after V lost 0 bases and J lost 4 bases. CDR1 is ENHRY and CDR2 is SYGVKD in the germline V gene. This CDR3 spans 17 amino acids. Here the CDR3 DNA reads TGTGCCATCAGTGAGTCAGGTGCGACAGGGAGCACCGGGGAGCTGTTTTTT. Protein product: CAISESGATGSTGELFF.

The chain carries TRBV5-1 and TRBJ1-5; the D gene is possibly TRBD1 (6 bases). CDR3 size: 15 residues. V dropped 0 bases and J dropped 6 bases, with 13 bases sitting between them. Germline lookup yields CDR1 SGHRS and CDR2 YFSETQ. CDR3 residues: CASSLEGGEGQPQHF. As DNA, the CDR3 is TGCGCCAGCAGCTTGGAAGGGGGTGAGGGTCAGCCCCAGCATTTT.

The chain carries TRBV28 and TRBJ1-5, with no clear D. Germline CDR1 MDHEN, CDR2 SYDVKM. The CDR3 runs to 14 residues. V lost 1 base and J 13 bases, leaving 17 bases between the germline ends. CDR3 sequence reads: CASSLSRAAGSQHF. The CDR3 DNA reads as TGTGCCAGCAGTTTATCTCGGGCCGCTGGTTCACAGCATTTT.